Presented here are 4 T cell receptor beta chains from one specimen sequenced in a study of Tregs in tolerant kidney transplant recipients. Clones were read by immunoSEQ multiplex PCR, and TCRdb kept only the in-frame ones, dropping some. This sample's table reports over 45,000 clones. This sample comprised CD4+ T cells from blood, obtained before the transplant. The receptors come from a human donor who received a combined kidney and bone marrow transplant.

As regards this clone: Read coverage stops 3 residues before the CDR3 terminus; the germline J gene supplies the remainder. The rearrangement uses TRBV5-1 and TRBJ2-1; 9 bases align to TRBD2. CDR1 SGHRS and CDR2 YFSETQ come from the germline V gene. Trimming took 0 bases from V and 5 from J; bases not matched to a gene: 6. CDR3 length: 16 amino acids. The CDR3 sequence: CASSLVGLASDNEQFF. The covered CDR3 bases are TGCGCCAGCAGCTTGGTTGGACTAGCGAGTGACAATGAG.

The sequenced CDR3 bases are TGTGCCTGGAATCTGGGCCGGAACACTGAA. Protein: CAWNLGRNTE. The whole CDR3 protein is CAWNLGRNTEAFF. The gene calls are TRBV30 and TRBJ1-1, with no clear D. The sequenced fragment ends 3 residues before the CDR3 boundary, so the rest is inferred from the germline J gene. Germline V CDR1 and CDR2: GTSNPN, SVGIG (reference sequence). Trimming stripped 4 bases from V and 1 base from J, with 10 bases between. CDR3 length: 13 amino acids.

With regard to this clone: The sequence runs out 3 residues before the end of the CDR3; the remainder is reconstructed from the germline J gene. The rearrangement joins TRBV20-1 to TRBJ2-2, with D perhaps matching TRBD1 (5 bases). Germline loops: CDR1 DFQATT, CDR2 SNEGSKA (reference sequence). V was pared by 6 bases and J by 7 bases, with 9 bases between. This CDR3 is built from 11 residues. The CDR3 bases that were read are TGCAGTGCACCTCAGGGCGGGGAG. Its protein is CSAPQGGE. The whole CDR3 region reads CSAPQGGELFF.

On this clone: Read coverage stops 3 residues before the CDR3 terminus; the germline J gene supplies the remainder. The rearrangement joins TRBV18 to TRBJ2-2, with D perhaps matching TRBD1 (6 bases). Per the germline V gene, CDR1 is KGHSH and CDR2 is LQKENI. Trimming shortened V by 2 bases and J by 6 bases, and 10 bases separated the two germline ends. The CDR3 totals 14 residues. The sequenced CDR3 bases are TGTGCCAGCTCACCAAGGGGGTTGTCCGGGGAG. Amino acids: CASSPRGLSGE. The whole CDR3 protein reads CASSPRGLSGELFF.